This is a list of T cell receptor beta chains from one sample in a study of OX40 agonist ivuxolimab in advanced cancers. Produced via immunoSEQ multiplex PCR; TCRdb's table is partial and in-frame only. The sample contains around 100,000 clones, 90% to 95% of which appear only once. The sequenced sample was CD4+ or CD8+ T cells sorted from blood, obtained in a trial of the OX40 agonist ivuxolimab. Every receptor here comes from an adult with an advanced solid tumor such as melanoma, head and neck, liver or kidney cancer. The CDR3 runs from the conserved cysteine through the conserved F or W. The order of the fields is D gene, clone size, V gene, J gene, CDR3 protein, CDR3 DNA. D genes are given only for firm matches. Part of the rows lack a size; the others show once, few, many or a class for expanded clones.

D: -; size: -; V: TRBV28; J: TRBJ1-4; CDR3: CASSPFGGSNEKLFF; DNA: TGTGCCAGCAGTCCTTTCGGTGGATCTAATGAAAAACTGTTTTTT
D: -; size: -; V: TRBV28; J: TRBJ2-7; CDR3: CASKTGTYTYEQYF; DNA: TGTGCCAGCAAAACCGGGACTTACACCTACGAGCAGTACTTC
D: -; size: -; V: TRBV21-1; J: TRBJ2-6; CDR3: CASSTGGSGANVLTF; DNA: TGTGCCAGCAGTACAGGGGGCAGTGGGGCCAACGTCCTGACTTTC
D: -; size: once; V: TRBV7-2; J: TRBJ1-4; CDR3: CASSLVAGNNEKLFF; DNA: TGTGCCAGCAGCTTAGTGGCAGGGAATAATGAAAAACTGTTTTTT
D: TRBD1; size: -; V: TRBV6-5; J: TRBJ2-1; CDR3: CASTPRGSSYNEQFF; DNA: TGTGCCAGCACCCCCAGGGGGAGCTCCTACAATGAGCAGTTCTTC
D: TRBD2; size: -; V: TRBV2; J: TRBJ2-7; CDR3: CASSDPSGRPHEQYF; DNA: TGTGCCAGCAGTGACCCTAGCGGGAGACCCCACGAGCAGTACTTC
D: TRBD1; size: -; V: TRBV10-3; J: TRBJ1-2; CDR3: CAISESATGEGYTF; DNA: TGTGCCATCAGTGAGTCAGCGACAGGGGAGGGCTACACCTTC
D: -; size: -; V: TRBV6-4; J: TRBJ2-6; CDR3: CASSPQHSGANVLTF; DNA: TGTGCCAGCAGCCCTCAACACTCTGGGGCCAACGTCCTGACTTTC
D: -; size: -; V: TRBV10-3; J: TRBJ2-5; CDR3: CAIRRDSKETQYF; DNA: TGTGCCATCAGGAGAGACAGTAAAGAGACCCAGTACTTC
D: -; size: -; V: TRBV5-6; J: TRBJ1-2; CDR3: CASSLYPRTDYGYTF; DNA: TGTGCCAGCAGCTTGTACCCCAGGACAGACTATGGCTACACCTTC
D: TRBD2; size: -; V: TRBV5-1; J: TRBJ2-3; CDR3: CASRGTITDTQYF; DNA: TGCGCCAGCAGGGGGACTATCACAGATACGCAGTATTTT
D: TRBD1; size: -; V: TRBV11-2; J: TRBJ1-3; CDR3: CASSLEGTGRNTIYF; DNA: TGTGCCAGCAGCTTAGAGGGGACAGGGAGGAACACCATATATTTT
D: -; size: -; V: TRBV6-5; J: TRBJ1-2; CDR3: CASSLLPNYGYTF; DNA: TGTGCCAGCAGTCTTCTACCTAACTATGGCTACACCTTC
D: -; size: -; V: TRBV5-1; J: TRBJ2-7; CDR3: CASSFDGSSYEQYF; DNA: TGCGCCAGCAGTTTCGATGGGAGCTCCTACGAGCAGTACTTC
D: -; size: once; V: TRBV19; J: TRBJ1-5; CDR3: CASRDSNQPQHF; DNA: TGTGCCAGTAGGGATAGCAATCAGCCCCAGCATTTT
D: TRBD2; size: -; V: TRBV10-2; J: TRBJ2-1; CDR3: CASSVGSPRGGNEQFF; DNA: TGCGCCAGCAGTGTAGGGTCCCCGCGGGGGGGCAATGAGCAGTTCTTC
D: TRBD1; size: -; V: TRBV7-2; J: TRBJ2-7; CDR3: CASSQGQVLGEQYF; DNA: TGTGCCAGCAGCCAGGGACAGGTCCTCGGCGAGCAGTACTTC
D: TRBD2; size: -; V: TRBV29-1; J: TRBJ2-7; CDR3: CSVVAGGLGQYF; DNA: TGCAGCGTTGTGGCGGGAGGGCTGGGGCAGTACTTC
D: -; size: -; V: TRBV19; J: TRBJ2-6; CDR3: CASSVRAAGQSSGANVLTF; DNA: TGTGCCAGTAGTGTTCGGGCAGCGGGACAGAGCTCTGGGGCCAACGTCCTGACTTTC
D: TRBD2; size: -; V: TRBV9; J: TRBJ2-1; CDR3: CASSVRQPGLAGFDEQFF; DNA: TGTGCCAGCAGCGTAAGGCAACCAGGCCTAGCGGGGTTCGATGAGCAGTTCTTC
D: -; size: -; V: TRBV28; J: TRBJ1-2; CDR3: CASSSGTTNYGYTF; DNA: TGTGCCAGCAGTTCCGGGACAACTAACTATGGCTACACCTTC
D: TRBD1; size: -; V: TRBV10-3; J: TRBJ2-4; CDR3: CATTPGQGNIQYF; DNA: TGTGCCACCACACCGGGACAGGGAAACATTCAGTACTTC
D: -; size: -; V: TRBV9; J: TRBJ1-1; CDR3: CASSVAGANTEAFF; DNA: TGTGCCAGCAGCGTAGCTGGGGCTAACACTGAAGCTTTCTTT
D: -; size: -; V: TRBV6-6; J: TRBJ2-1; CDR3: CASSYMGNQFF; DNA: TGTGCCAGCAGTTACATGGGGAATCAGTTCTTC
D: -; size: -; V: TRBV7-2; J: TRBJ2-7; CDR3: CASSLDGGPYEQYF; DNA: TGTGCCAGCAGCTTAGATGGCGGACCCTACGAGCAGTACTTC
D: -; size: -; V: TRBV19; J: TRBJ2-7; CDR3: CASSTLWVASEQYF; DNA: TGTGCCAGTAGTACCCTTTGGGTGGCCAGCGAGCAGTACTTC
D: -; size: -; V: TRBV28; J: TRBJ1-1; CDR3: CASSFSAEAFF; DNA: TGTGCCAGCAGTTTTTCCGCTGAAGCTTTCTTT
D: -; size: -; V: TRBV6-4; J: TRBJ2-5; CDR3: CASSDVIPLSGETQYF; DNA: TGTGCCAGCAGTGACGTCATACCCCTCTCGGGGGAGACCCAGTACTTC
D: TRBD2; size: -; V: TRBV10-3; J: TRBJ2-7; CDR3: CAISVTGGRTYEQYF; DNA: TGTGCCATCAGTGTAACGGGAGGCCGTACCTACGAGCAGTACTTC
D: -; size: once; V: TRBV28; J: TRBJ2-1; CDR3: CASIDGGPGNEQFF; DNA: TGTGCCAGCATAGATGGGGGGCCGGGTAATGAGCAGTTCTTC
D: -; size: -; V: TRBV30; J: TRBJ2-5; CDR3: CAFTGRPPQETQYF; DNA: TGTGCCTTCACGGGAAGACCTCCCCAAGAGACCCAGTACTTC
D: TRBD1; size: -; V: TRBV15; J: TRBJ1-4; CDR3: CATSSGQLGEKLFF; DNA: TGTGCCACCAGCTCGGGACAGCTGGGAGAAAAACTGTTTTTT
D: TRBD2; size: -; V: TRBV6-6; J: TRBJ2-7; CDR3: CASRDDSGSSYEQYF; DNA: TGTGCCAGCAGGGATGATAGCGGGAGCTCCTACGAGCAGTACTTC
D: TRBD1; size: -; V: TRBV6-5; J: TRBJ2-5; CDR3: CASSFGQGGETQYF; DNA: TGTGCCAGCAGTTTCGGACAGGGGGGGGAGACCCAGTACTTC
D: TRBD1; size: -; V: TRBV7-3; J: TRBJ2-2; CDR3: CASSSKPGTGVTGELFF; DNA: TGTGCCAGCAGCTCTAAACCCGGGACAGGGGTCACCGGGGAGCTGTTTTTT
D: TRBD1; size: -; V: TRBV5-6; J: TRBJ1-1; CDR3: CASSPGGTEAFF; DNA: TGTGCCAGCAGCCCAGGGGGCACTGAAGCTTTCTTT
D: -; size: -; V: TRBV19; J: TRBJ2-5; CDR3: CASSIAGETQYF; DNA: TGTGCCAGTAGTATCGCGGGGGAGACCCAGTACTTC
D: TRBD1; size: -; V: TRBV28; J: TRBJ1-1; CDR3: CASRGTGSENTEAFF; DNA: TGTGCCAGCAGAGGGACAGGGTCGGAGAACACTGAAGCTTTCTTT
D: -; size: -; V: TRBV29-1; J: TRBJ2-5; CDR3: CSVSSGETQYF; DNA: TGCAGCGTTTCCAGCGGCGAGACCCAGTACTTC
D: TRBD1; size: -; V: TRBV6-1; J: TRBJ2-1; CDR3: CASTTGGINNEQFF; DNA: TGTGCCAGCACGACAGGGGGAATTAACAATGAGCAGTTCTTC
D: -; size: -; V: TRBV7-8; J: TRBJ2-5; CDR3: CASSLYPPVSQGQETQYF; DNA: TGTGCCAGCAGCTTATACCCGCCGGTCTCCCAGGGTCAAGAGACCCAGTACTTC
D: -; size: -; V: TRBV5-4; J: TRBJ2-3; CDR3: CASSLEQGTDTQYF; DNA: TGTGCCAGCAGCTTGGAGCAGGGAACAGATACGCAGTATTTT
D: TRBD2; size: -; V: TRBV5-4; J: TRBJ2-1; CDR3: CASSLKSLAGAEQFF; DNA: TGTGCCAGCAGCTTGAAATCGCTAGCGGGAGCCGAGCAGTTCTTC
D: -; size: -; V: TRBV6-1; J: TRBJ2-3; CDR3: CASTPEADTQYF; DNA: TGTGCCAGCACTCCGGAGGCGGATACGCAGTATTTT
D: TRBD1; size: -; V: TRBV5-1; J: TRBJ1-4; CDR3: CASSSNMNRDSTTNEKLFF; DNA: TGCGCCAGCAGCTCAAACATGAACCGGGACAGTACAACTAATGAAAAACTGTTTTTT
D: TRBD2; size: -; V: TRBV18; J: TRBJ2-7; CDR3: CASSPLAGGGTYEQYF; DNA: TGTGCCAGCTCACCACTAGCGGGAGGGGGGACCTACGAGCAGTACTTC
D: -; size: -; V: TRBV19; J: TRBJ2-7; CDR3: CAREAPRDSRGEQYF; DNA: TGTGCCAGAGAAGCCCCTCGGGACTCCCGGGGCGAGCAGTACTTC
D: TRBD1; size: -; V: TRBV14; J: TRBJ1-2; CDR3: CASSPGTGSYGYTF; DNA: TGTGCCAGCAGCCCTGGGACAGGGTCCTATGGCTACACCTTC
D: -; size: -; V: TRBV4-3; J: TRBJ2-7; CDR3: CASSQGRISSYEQYF; DNA: TGCGCCAGCAGCCAAGGCCGAATAAGCTCCTACGAGCAGTACTTC
D: -; size: once; V: TRBV5-5; J: TRBJ1-5; CDR3: CASSLDLTDQPQHF; DNA: TGTGCCAGCAGCTTGGATCTGACAGATCAGCCCCAGCATTTT
D: -; size: -; V: TRBV30; J: TRBJ1-2; CDR3: CAWSPWRAYGYTF; DNA: TGTGCCTGGAGCCCTTGGAGGGCCTATGGCTACACCTTC
D: -; size: -; V: TRBV19; J: TRBJ1-1; CDR3: CASSINGQSTEAFF; DNA: TGTGCCAGTAGTATAAACGGCCAGAGTACTGAAGCTTTCTTT
D: -; size: -; V: TRBV5-1; J: TRBJ2-3; CDR3: CASSFSSQLTDTQYF; DNA: TGCGCCAGCAGCTTTAGTAGCCAACTCACAGATACGCAGTATTTT
D: -; size: -; V: TRBV7-3; J: TRBJ2-4; CDR3: CASSIRQTLAKNIQYF; DNA: TGTGCCAGCAGCATCAGACAGACCTTAGCCAAAAACATTCAGTACTTC
D: -; size: -; V: TRBV6-1; J: TRBJ1-5; CDR3: CASSEGGSNQPQHF; DNA: TGTGCCAGCAGTGAGGGCGGGAGCAATCAGCCCCAGCATTTT
D: -; size: -; V: TRBV7-3; J: TRBJ2-2; CDR3: CASSGFDGELFF; DNA: TGTGCCAGCTCAGGGTTTGACGGGGAGCTGTTTTTT